These 20 T cell receptor beta chains were all obtained from the same sample, sequenced in a study of control samples from healthy donors and cancer patients. The data were produced by immunoSEQ multiplex PCR, yet TCRdb's version contains in-frame clones alone and is incomplete. This table holds 90,000 to 110,000 clones, 83% found once. The sample was blood. These receptors were obtained from a woman in her fifties or sixties in good health.

The chain carries TRBV29-1 and TRBJ2-1; D gene ambiguous. Germline CDR1 is SQVTM and CDR2 is ANQGSEA. V was cut by 6 bases and J by 9 bases, with 15 bases left in between. The CDR3 has 12 residues. CDR3 DNA: TGCAGCGTAGAACCCGCGTTGGGTGAGCAGTTCTTC. It translates to CSVEPALGEQFF.

J is TRBJ1-1 and V is TRBV7-2; D is unresolved. Trimming removed 4 bases at V and 1 base at J, with 10 bases between. The CDR3 consists of 14 residues. Germline CDR1 and CDR2: SGHTA and FQGNSA. CDR3 bases: TGTGCCAGCAGCTCTCAGCCCGGGAACACTGAAGCTTTCTTT. Encoded protein: CASSSQPGNTEAFF. Looking up the rest from reference TRBV7-2 and TRBJ1-1 gives the full variable domain: GAGVSQSPSNKVTEKGKDVELRCDPISGHTALYWYRQSLGQGLEFLIYFQGNSAPDKSGLPSDRFSAERTGGSVSTLTIQRTQQEDSAVYLCASSSQPGNTEAFFGQGTRLTVV.

The V and J genes are TRBV6-5 and TRBJ1-1; TRBD1 might be the D (5 bases). Deletions cut 6 bases from V and 0 bases from J, with 11 bases between. Germline V gene lookup returns CDR1 MNHEY and CDR2 SVGAGI. The CDR3 spans 14 residues. The CDR3 DNA is TGTGCCAGCAGGAGACAGCTAATGAACACTGAAGCTTTCTTT. Protein sequence: CASRRQLMNTEAFF.

The CDR3 DNA reads TGCGCCAGCAGCCAAGATCTAACTAGCGGTGAGACCCAGTACTTC. It specifies CASSQDLTSGETQYF. The chain couples TRBV4-3 to TRBJ2-5; 8 nucleotides agree with TRBD2. V was clipped by 0 bases and J by 5 bases; unmatched bases: 5. The germline CDR1 and CDR2 sequences are LGHNA and YSLEER. This CDR3 spans 15 amino acids.

The chain combines TRBV14 with TRBJ1-4; D is uncertain. CDR1 is SGHDN, CDR2 FVKESK, per germline. The CDR3 covers 14 residues. With 1 base removed from V and 8 bases from J, the gap between germline ends came to 11 bases. CDR3 protein: CASSQAGWEEKLFF. The CDR3 DNA is TGTGCCAGCAGCCAAGCAGGATGGGAGGAAAAACTGTTTTTT.

The chain carries TRBV14 and TRBJ2-3; D is ambiguous. Germline lookup yields CDR1 SGHDN and CDR2 FVKESK. CDR3 length: 13 residues. Trimming left V 8 bases short and J 1 base short, with 10 bases between. The CDR3 here is CASGWVGTDTQYF. CDR3 bases: TGTGCCAGCGGCTGGGTAGGCACAGATACGCAGTATTTT.

This chain uses TRBV7-2 with TRBJ1-5; 8 nucleotides align to TRBD1. CDR3 length: 19 residues. Germline lookup yields CDR1 SGHTA and CDR2 FQGNSA. V lost 0 bases to trimming and J lost 0 bases; unmatched junction nucleotides: 10. This chain's CDR3 is CASSLAWTGRKNSNQPQHF. Written as DNA, the CDR3 is TGTGCCAGCAGCTTAGCTTGGACAGGGCGTAAAAATAGCAATCAGCCCCAGCATTTT.

This chain joins TRBV4-2 and TRBJ2-3, with a possible D match to TRBD1 (6 bases). V lost 0 bases and J lost 6, with 7 bases in between. Per the germline V gene, CDR1 is LGHNA and CDR2 is YNFKEQ. This CDR3 has 13 amino acids. The CDR3 DNA is TGTGCCAGCAGCCAAGAGCAGGGGGATACGCAGTATTTT. Protein: CASSQEQGDTQYF.

The chain recombines TRBV28 with TRBJ1-2, with a possible D match to TRBD1 (6 bases). The CDR3 runs 15 residues. V was cut by 2 bases and J by 2 bases, with 12 bases left in between. The germline V gene encodes CDR1 MDHEN and CDR2 SYDVKM. The CDR3 loop reads CASSLTDRLNYGYTF. CDR3 bases: TGTGCCAGCAGTTTAACGGACAGACTGAACTATGGCTACACCTTC.

The rearrangement uses TRBV5-6 and TRBJ1-4; D is unclear. Germline V lookup: CDR1 SGHDT, CDR2 YYEEEE. This CDR3 comprises 14 residues. Between the trimmed V and J ends, which lost 4 bases and 6 bases, there was a span of 13 bases. The CDR3 DNA sequence: TGTGCCAGCAGCCTGGGCCGACTGGATGAAAAACTGTTTTTT. This codes for CASSLGRLDEKLFF.

The chain has TRBV5-4 and TRBJ1-2; 7 bases are a match to TRBD1. Germline CDR1 is SGHNT and CDR2 is YYREEE (reference sequence). This CDR3 has 15 residues. The J segment lost 1 base and the V segment lost 0 bases, leaving 3 bases of the junction unmatched. CDR3 amino acids: CASSLVTGVNYGYTF. The DNA for the CDR3 is TGTGCCAGCAGCTTGGTAACAGGGGTTAACTATGGCTACACCTTC.

The rearrangement links TRBV3-1 (or the pseudogene TRBV3-2) to TRBJ2-3; D gene unclear. V shed 4 bases and J shed 5 bases, with 10 bases lying between them. The CDR3 has 13 residues. Per germline, CDR1 LGHDT and CDR2 YNNKEL (reference sequence). The CDR3 DNA reads TGTGCCAGCAGCCTCAGCCCCAGAGATACGCAGTATTTT. This translates into CASSLSPRDTQYF.

This clone appeared a few times. The sample carries other DNA sequences with the same CDR3. The chain uses TRBV6-4 and TRBJ2-5; D is uncertain. V was shortened by 0 bases and J by 4 bases, with 12 bases between the two germline ends. CDR3 length: 15 amino acids. Germline assignment: CDR1 MRHNA and CDR2 SNTAGT. CDR3 DNA sequence: TGTGCCAGCAGTGACTCGATCGGGTATATAGAGACCCAGTACTTC. The encoded protein is CASSDSIGYIETQYF.

With respect to this clone: One junction end does not reproduce the germline sequence, and a read error may be involved. This rearrangement joins TRBV6-5 to TRBJ2-7; TRBD1 agrees at 8 bases. This CDR3 is 14 amino acids long. CDR1 and CDR2 from the germline V gene are MNHEY and SVGAGI. The CDR3 region is CASSYSDRGYAQYF. As DNA, the CDR3 is TGTGCCAGCAGTTACTCCGACAGGGGCTACGCGCAGTACTTC.

This chain links TRBV19 with TRBJ1-5; D is unresolved. The ends were cut back, 6 bases at V and 9 bases at J, with 12 bases in the middle. This CDR3 comprises 12 residues. Germline V gives CDR1 LNHDA, CDR2 SQIVND (reference sequence). This CDR3 is CASSPRLGPQHF. CDR3 bases: TGTGCCAGTAGCCCGAGATTAGGGCCCCAGCATTTT.

The chain employs TRBV6-2 or TRBV6-3 and TRBJ2-3; 9 bases map to TRBD2. After removal of 2 bases from V and 0 bases from J, the junction contained 15 bases not matched to a gene. The germline gives CDR1 MNHEY, CDR2 SVGEGT. The CDR3 has 20 amino acids. Here the CDR3 DNA reads TGTGCCAGCAGTTACCCCCCGGGGAGCGGGGGGCCAACGAGCACAGATACGCAGTATTTT. This encodes CASSYPPGSGGPTSTDTQYF.

This rearrangement joins TRBV12-5 to TRBJ2-2; D gene uncertain. Between the trimmed V and J ends, which lost 7 bases and 7 bases, there was a span of 16 bases. This CDR3 is 14 amino acids long. Per germline, CDR1 LGHNT and CDR2 FRNRAP. The CDR3 is CASAVQHPDGELFF. CDR3 bases: TGTGCTAGTGCCGTACAGCATCCAGACGGGGAGCTGTTTTTT. The variable domain in full, completed from reference TRBV12-5 and TRBJ2-2, reads DARVTQTPRHKVTEMGQEVTMRCQPILGHNTVFWYRQTMMQGLELLAYFRNRAPLDDSGMPKDRFSAEMPDATLATLKIQPSEPRDSAVYFCASAVQHPDGELFFGEGSRLTVL.

CDR3 residues: CASSLTRQGNTEAFF. CDR3 bases: TGTGCCAGCAGCCTAACTAGACAGGGGAACACTGAAGCTTTCTTT. The chain joins TRBV3-1 (or the pseudogene TRBV3-2) to TRBJ1-1; TRBD1 aligns across 7 bases. J lost 1 base, V lost 4 bases, and 6 bases had no gene match. The germline CDR1 and CDR2 sequences are LGHDT and YNNKEL (reference sequence). This CDR3 spans 15 amino acids.

The chain links TRBV2 to TRBJ2-2, with 7 positions matching TRBD1. Germline values: CDR1 SNHLY, CDR2 FYNNEI. V shed 5 bases, J shed 7 bases, and the junction held 7 bases outside the gene matches. The CDR3 extends over 14 amino acids. DNA of the CDR3: TGTGCCAGCAGTAGGGGACAGCCCGGCGGGGAGCTGTTTTTT. This sequence encodes CASSRGQPGGELFF.

The rearrangement uses TRBV2 and TRBJ2-1, with a tentative D call TRBD1 (6 bases). V shed 4 bases and J shed 9 bases, with 10 bases lying between them. The CDR3 loop spans 12 amino acids. In germline, CDR1 is SNHLY, CDR2 FYNNEI. CDR3 nucleotides: TGTGCCAGCAGTGGGACAGTCGGTGAGCAGTTCTTC. Amino acids: CASSGTVGEQFF.